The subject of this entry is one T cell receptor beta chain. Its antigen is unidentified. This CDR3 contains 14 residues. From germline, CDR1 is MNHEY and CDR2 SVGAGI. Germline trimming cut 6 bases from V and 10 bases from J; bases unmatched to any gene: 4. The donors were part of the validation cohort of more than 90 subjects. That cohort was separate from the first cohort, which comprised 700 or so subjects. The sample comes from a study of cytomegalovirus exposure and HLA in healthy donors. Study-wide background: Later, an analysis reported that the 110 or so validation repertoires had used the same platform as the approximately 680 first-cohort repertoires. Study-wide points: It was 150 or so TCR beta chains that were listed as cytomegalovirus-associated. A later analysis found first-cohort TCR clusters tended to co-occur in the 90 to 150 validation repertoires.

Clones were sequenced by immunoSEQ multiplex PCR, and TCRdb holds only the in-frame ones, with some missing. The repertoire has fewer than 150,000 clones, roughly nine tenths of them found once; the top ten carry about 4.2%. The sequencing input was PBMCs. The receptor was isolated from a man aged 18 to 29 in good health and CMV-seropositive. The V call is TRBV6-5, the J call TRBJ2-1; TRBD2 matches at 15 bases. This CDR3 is CASRAGTSGGEQFF. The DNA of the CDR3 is TGTGCCAGCAGAGCCGGGACTAGCGGGGGGGAGCAGTTCTTC.